This T cell receptor (beta chain) emerged from a study of T cells after yellow fever vaccination. Across the whole study: Those fractions that held only low numbers of cells were prepared using the SMART-Seq v4 Ultra Low Input RNA kit.

Germline-derived CDR1 and CDR2 are SGDLS and YYNGEE. The CDR3 is made up of 14 amino acids. Between the trimmed V and J ends, which lost 2 bases and 10 bases, there was a span of 16 bases. By 5'RACE template switching, TCR cDNA was produced, with a universal primer site and UMIs added in the process. TCRdb analysed the 5' RACE reads with MiXCR anew, one entry per CDR3 protein. The table lists roughly 500,000 distinct CDR3 sequences, less than 20% of them singletons. The chain recombines TRBV9 with TRBJ2-1; the D gene is possibly TRBD1 (5 bases). The TCR originated in a man between 25 and 39 years old who received the YFV17D yellow fever vaccine. Sequenced here: PBMCs, sampled 15 days after the yellow fever booster vaccination. The CDR3 spells CASSVVVGPVEQFF. The CDR3, as DNA: TGTGCCAGCAGCGTGGTGGTGGGGCCGGTCGAGCAGTTCTTC. Drawing the rest from reference TRBV9 and TRBJ2-1, the complete variable domain is DSGVTQTPKHLITATGQRVTLRCSPRSGDLSVYWYQQSLDQGLQFLIQYYNGEERAKGNILERFSAQQFPDLHSELNLSSLELGDSALYFCASSVVVGPVEQFFGPGTRLTVL.